A selection of T cell receptor beta chains follows, all from one sample in a study of sequential checkpoint blockade in melanoma. Libraries were prepared by immunoSEQ multiplex PCR; TCRdb keeps only in-frame clonotypes and omits some of them. Counted here are several thousand clones, 20% to 25% occurring once; the ten biggest clones make up less than 15%. This sample comprised tumor tissue (inferred from file names), obtained from a patient given nivolumab and ipilimumab in sequence. Every receptor here comes from a human donor with melanoma. CDR3s include the opening cysteine and the closing phenylalanine or tryptophan. D genes are given only for firm matches. Size is omitted from some rows. Given values are once, few, many or a class for expanded clones.

D: NA; size: NA; V: TRBV19; J: TRBJ1-1; CDR3: CASSMSGAYLNTEAFF; DNA: TGTGCCAGTAGTATGTCTGGGGCCTACCTGAACACTGAAGCTTTCTTT
D: TRBD1; size: NA; V: TRBV6-8; J: TRBJ1-5; CDR3: CASSYDRARQPQHF; DNA: TGTGCCAGCAGTTACGACAGGGCCCGTCAGCCCCAGCATTTT
D: TRBD1; size: NA; V: TRBV18; J: TRBJ1-2; CDR3: CASSPTGTGGVGYGYTF; DNA: TGTGCCAGCTCACCCACCGGGACAGGGGGCGTCGGCTATGGCTACACCTTC
D: TRBD1; size: few; V: TRBV7-6; J: TRBJ2-5; CDR3: CASSQSTGSQETQYF; DNA: TGTGCCAGCAGCCAGTCGACAGGGTCCCAAGAGACCCAGTACTTC
D: TRBD1; size: many; V: TRBV6-7; J: TRBJ1-1; CDR3: CASQGQSEAFF; DNA: TGTGCCAGCCAGGGACAGTCCGAAGCTTTCTTT
D: TRBD1; size: NA; V: TRBV5-1; J: TRBJ2-2; CDR3: CASSLDGQGSGGGELFF; DNA: TGCGCCAGCAGCTTGGACGGACAGGGGTCAGGGGGCGGGGAGCTGTTTTTT
D: NA; size: NA; V: TRBV6-8; J: TRBJ1-1; CDR3: CASRALGGTEAFF; DNA: TGTGCCAGCAGAGCCCTGGGGGGCACTGAAGCTTTCTTT
D: NA; size: few; V: TRBV10-3; J: TRBJ2-7; CDR3: CAISEYQGRGYEQYF; DNA: TGTGCCATCAGTGAGTATCAGGGAAGAGGTTACGAGCAGTACTTC
D: NA; size: NA; V: TRBV30; J: TRBJ1-6; CDR3: CAGTGRLNSPLHF; DNA: TGTGCCGGCACGGGACGGTTAAATTCACCCCTCCACTTT
D: NA; size: few; V: TRBV28; J: TRBJ1-5; CDR3: CASSSGQSRQPQHF; DNA: TGTGCCAGCAGTTCCGGACAGTCTCGCCAGCCCCAGCATTTT
D: NA; size: few; V: TRBV11-3; J: TRBJ1-1; CDR3: CASSPQSGGDTEAFF; DNA: TGTGCCAGCAGCCCACAGTCGGGGGGCGACACTGAAGCTTTCTTT
D: NA; size: medium-sized; V: TRBV11-3; J: TRBJ1-1; CDR3: CASSLVGGANTEAFF; DNA: TGTGCCAGCAGCTTAGTTGGAGGTGCAAACACTGAAGCTTTCTTT
D: TRBD2; size: many; V: TRBV11-3; J: TRBJ2-1; CDR3: CASTVGWGGYNEQFF; DNA: TGTGCCAGCACCGTAGGGTGGGGGGGATACAATGAGCAGTTCTTC
D: NA; size: many; V: TRBV11-3; J: TRBJ1-5; CDR3: CASSLEGGVQPQHF; DNA: TGTGCCAGCAGCTTAGAGGGGGGTGTCCAGCCCCAGCATTTT
D: TRBD1; size: NA; V: TRBV11-3; J: TRBJ1-2; CDR3: CASSPGTGGIDGYTF; DNA: TGTGCCAGCAGCCCTGGGACAGGGGGAATAGATGGCTACACCTTC
D: NA; size: few; V: TRBV6-8; J: TRBJ2-7; CDR3: CASGNGPHEQYF; DNA: TGTGCCAGCGGTAACGGGCCCCACGAGCAGTACTTC
D: TRBD2; size: NA; V: TRBV5-1; J: TRBJ2-7; CDR3: CASSLRVTSSVQTYEQYF; DNA: TGCGCCAGCAGCTTGAGAGTGACTAGCTCCGTTCAAACCTACGAGCAGTACTTC
D: NA; size: few; V: TRBV23-1; J: TRBJ1-1; CDR3: CASSQDRLAGAFF; DNA: TGCGCCAGCAGCCAAGATCGCCTCGCGGGAGCTTTCTTT
D: NA; size: few; V: TRBV6-8; J: TRBJ2-7; CDR3: CASRQPATSEQYF; DNA: TGTGCCAGCAGGCAGCCAGCGACGAGCGAGCAGTACTTC
D: TRBD2; size: NA; V: TRBV4-1; J: TRBJ2-2; CDR3: CASSQDLAGGPVTGELFF; DNA: TGCGCCAGCAGCCAAGATCTAGCGGGGGGGCCCGTCACCGGGGAGCTGTTTTTT
D: NA; size: NA; V: TRBV5-1; J: TRBJ2-5; CDR3: CASSLLGQGQETQYF; DNA: TGCGCCAGCAGCTTGCTGGGTCAGGGCCAAGAGACCCAGTACTTC
D: TRBD1; size: many; V: TRBV7-6; J: TRBJ2-5; CDR3: CASSLTGTEETQYF; DNA: TGTGCCAGCAGCTTAACGGGGACAGAAGAGACCCAGTACTTC
D: NA; size: NA; V: TRBV11-3; J: TRBJ1-5; CDR3: CASSAAGAYNQPQHF; DNA: TGTGCCAGCAGCGCCGCCGGGGCCTACAATCAGCCCCAGCATTTT
D: NA; size: few; V: TRBV6-4; J: TRBJ1-2; CDR3: CANSDGYGYTF; DNA: TGTGCCAACTCAGACGGATATGGCTACACCTTC
D: NA; size: few; V: TRBV11-3; J: TRBJ1-3; CDR3: CASSGQGFGNTIYF; DNA: TGTGCCAGCAGCGGCCAGGGGTTTGGAAACACCATATATTTT
D: NA; size: few; V: TRBV2; J: TRBJ2-7; CDR3: CASNGQGTVYEQYF; DNA: TGTGCCAGCAATGGCCAAGGGACCGTCTACGAGCAGTACTTC
D: NA; size: few; V: TRBV6-8; J: TRBJ1-2; CDR3: CASRRTLLDGYTF; DNA: TGTGCCAGCAGGCGGACACTTCTGGATGGCTACACCTTC
D: NA; size: NA; V: TRBV18; J: TRBJ2-5; CDR3: CASLGQQETQYF; DNA: TGTGCCAGCCTGGGACAACAAGAGACCCAGTACTTC
D: TRBD1; size: NA; V: TRBV28; J: TRBJ1-2; CDR3: CATSRTGLDYGYTF; DNA: TGTGCCACCTCAAGGACAGGGTTGGACTATGGCTACACCTTC
D: NA; size: NA; V: TRBV19; J: TRBJ1-2; CDR3: CASSYSNYGYTF; DNA: TGTGCCAGTAGTTACAGTAACTATGGCTACACCTTC
D: NA; size: NA; V: TRBV19; J: TRBJ1-3; CDR3: CASSKSLNPGNTIYF; DNA: TGTGCCAGTAGTAAGAGTTTGAACCCTGGAAACACCATATATTTT
D: TRBD1; size: NA; V: TRBV18; J: TRBJ2-1; CDR3: CASSPRSDRGSFF; DNA: TGTGCCAGCTCCCCCCGATCGGACAGGGGGTCGTTCTTC
D: NA; size: medium-sized; V: TRBV6-8; J: TRBJ1-6; CDR3: CASSEGIRGKSPLHF; DNA: TGTGCCAGCAGTGAGGGGATAAGGGGAAAATCACCCCTCCACTTT
D: TRBD1; size: few; V: TRBV12-5; J: TRBJ1-3; CDR3: CASKKDRVGNTIYF; DNA: TGTGCCAGCAAGAAAGACAGGGTGGGAAACACCATATATTTT
D: TRBD1; size: few; V: TRBV6-8; J: TRBJ2-5; CDR3: CASSYPGQGAGETQYF; DNA: TGTGCCAGCAGTTACCCGGGACAGGGGGCCGGAGAGACCCAGTACTTC
D: NA; size: NA; V: TRBV30; J: TRBJ1-2; CDR3: CAWSGKGDTNYGYTF; DNA: TGTGCCTGGAGTGGAAAAGGAGACACTAACTATGGCTACACCTTC
D: NA; size: medium-sized; V: TRBV11-3; J: TRBJ2-2; CDR3: CASSIREYTGELFF; DNA: TGTGCCAGCAGCATTAGGGAGTACACCGGGGAGCTGTTTTTT
D: NA; size: NA; V: TRBV7-8; J: TRBJ2-5; CDR3: CASSVGPPGQETQYF; DNA: TGTGCCAGCAGCGTGGGACCGCCTGGCCAAGAGACCCAGTACTTC
D: NA; size: NA; V: TRBV6-1; J: TRBJ1-5; CDR3: CASSEVGSNQPQHF; DNA: TGTGCCAGCAGTGAAGTGGGCAGCAATCAGCCCCAGCATTTT
D: NA; size: medium-sized; V: TRBV6-8; J: TRBJ2-7; CDR3: CASSGENYEQYF; DNA: TGTGCCAGCAGCGGCGAGAACTACGAGCAGTACTTC
D: TRBD1; size: few; V: TRBV6-8; J: TRBJ2-7; CDR3: CASSYSIAGTGESEQYF; DNA: TGTGCCAGCAGTTACTCGATAGCCGGGACAGGGGAAAGCGAGCAGTACTTC
D: TRBD1; size: NA; V: TRBV5-1; J: TRBJ1-4; CDR3: CASSLTGGSEKLFF; DNA: TGCGCCAGCAGCTTGACAGGGGGCAGTGAAAAACTGTTTTTT
D: TRBD2; size: NA; V: TRBV11-3; J: TRBJ2-3; CDR3: CASRLTSGGADTQYF; DNA: TGTGCCAGCAGACTTACTAGCGGGGGGGCAGATACGCAGTATTTT
D: TRBD1; size: few; V: TRBV11-3; J: TRBJ2-7; CDR3: CASSFGDSLSEQYF; DNA: TGTGCCAGCAGCTTCGGGGACAGTTTATCCGAGCAGTACTTC
D: NA; size: many; V: TRBV11-3; J: TRBJ1-3; CDR3: CASSYGSSGNTIYF; DNA: TGTGCCAGCAGCTACGGCAGCTCTGGAAACACCATATATTTT
D: NA; size: NA; V: TRBV5-1; J: TRBJ2-5; CDR3: CASSPGGPPIQETQYF; DNA: TGCGCCAGCAGCCCAGGGGGGCCGCCGATCCAAGAGACCCAGTACTTC
D: TRBD1; size: few; V: TRBV7-8; J: TRBJ1-1; CDR3: CASSRQGNTEAFF; DNA: TGTGCCAGCAGCCGACAGGGGAACACTGAAGCTTTCTTT
D: NA; size: NA; V: TRBV6-8; J: TRBJ2-7; CDR3: CASSYSNREKRNSYEQYF; DNA: TGTGCCAGCAGTTACTCGAATCGAGAGAAAAGAAACTCCTACGAGCAGTACTTC
D: NA; size: NA; V: TRBV6-8; J: TRBJ1-4; CDR3: CASSYGELNEKLFF; DNA: TGTGCCAGCAGTTACGGGGAGCTTAATGAAAAACTGTTTTTT
D: NA; size: many; V: TRBV11-3; J: TRBJ2-3; CDR3: CASSPQGGSGTDTQYF; DNA: TGTGCCAGCAGCCCACAAGGAGGCTCGGGCACAGATACGCAGTATTTT
D: NA; size: few; V: TRBV11-3; J: TRBJ2-2; CDR3: CASSLHENTGELFF; DNA: TGTGCCAGCAGCTTGCACGAAAACACCGGGGAGCTGTTTTTT
D: NA; size: NA; V: TRBV11-3; J: TRBJ2-3; CDR3: CASSLGSLGDTQYF; DNA: TGTGCCAGCAGCTTAGGTTCCTTGGGGGATACGCAGTATTTT